This passage covers 5 T cell receptor beta chains from one sample sequenced in a study of shared clonotypes between healthy human individuals. Naivety among CD8 cells was defined by CD45RO negativity and positive CCR7 selection, thereby excluding terminally differentiated effector memory CD45RA+ cells. The assay was immunoSEQ multiplex PCR, and TCRdb's table has in-frame clones only and misses some. This table holds approximately 600,000 clones, approximately 95% found once. The sequenced sample was naive CD8+ T cells sorted from blood. These receptors were taken from a woman in her 30s in good health.

This clone was seen just once. The gene calls are TRBV27 and TRBJ2-7, with 8 bases lining up with TRBD2. The CDR3 runs to 15 residues. With V trimmed by 2 bases and J by 2 bases, 5 bases remained unmatched. Looked up from germline, CDR1 is MNHEY and CDR2 is SMNVEV (reference sequence). CDR3 region: CASSLLAGGTYEQYF. The CDR3 DNA reads TGTGCCAGCAGTTTACTCGCGGGAGGCACCTACGAGCAGTACTTC.

This chain joins TRBV7-3 and TRBJ2-1, with D perhaps matching TRBD2 (5 bases). The germline CDR1 and CDR2 sequences are SGHTA and FQGTGA. V dropped 1 base and J dropped 7 bases, with 11 bases sitting between them. This CDR3 has 14 amino acids. The CDR3 loop is CASSLSGLHNEQFF. CDR3 nucleotides: TGTGCCAGCAGCTTAAGTGGACTCCATAATGAGCAGTTCTTC.

The V gene is TRBV10-3, the J gene TRBJ1-1, with TRBD1 as a possible D gene (6 bases). The germline V gene encodes CDR1 ENHRY and CDR2 SYGVKD. This CDR3 has 12 residues. V was cut by 4 bases and J by 6 bases, with 9 bases left in between. The CDR3 DNA follows: TGTGCCATCAGTGCTACAGGGCCTGAAGCTTTCTTT. Translated: CAISATGPEAFF.

The J gene is TRBJ1-1, the V gene TRBV14; D gene uncertain. This CDR3 is built from 12 residues. V lost 4 bases and J lost 6, with 9 bases in between. Germline V gene data show CDR1 as SGHDN and CDR2 as FVKESK. The CDR3 bases are TGTGCCAGCAGCCCGGCCGGGGCTGAAGCTTTCTTT. Encoded protein: CASSPAGAEAFF. Full variable domain (rest looked up from reference TRBV14 and TRBJ1-1): EAGVTQFPSHSVIEKGQTVTLRCDPISGHDNLYWYRRVMGKEIKFLLHFVKESKQDESGMPNNRFLAERTGGTYSTLKVQPAELEDSGVYFCASSPAGAEAFFGQGTRLTVV.

With regard to this clone: In the same sample, other DNA sequences code for this CDR3. The chain joins TRBV29-1 to TRBJ2-7; D gene ambiguous. Trimming shortened V by 1 base and J by 0 bases, and 7 bases separated the two germline ends. Germline V gene data show CDR1 as SQVTM and CDR2 as ANQGSEA. The CDR3 contains 13 residues. The CDR3 DNA follows: TGCAGCGTTGAAGGGACGGACTCCTACGAGCAGTACTTC. This sequence encodes CSVEGTDSYEQYF.